This T cell receptor (beta chain) came from a study of T-cell reconstitution after alpha-beta-depleted transplantation in children. For TCRbeta, the library was prepared with unique molecular identifiers. A single record per CDR3 protein comes from TCRdb applying MiXCR to the PCR reads. This table has 600,000 to 700,000 distinct CDR3 sequences, around 17% appearing once. V was clipped by 4 bases and J by 14 bases, with 18 bases between them. This CDR3 region has 14 residues. From germline, CDR1 is MNHEY and CDR2 SMNVEV (reference sequence). The TCR was taken from a human donor who donated a stem cell graft to a child with acute myeloid leukemia. This chain connects TRBV27 to TRBJ1-6; D is uncertain. The specimen comprised PBMCs from the stem cell graft donor, sampled from the stem cell graft. The CDR3 sequence: CASSWDGGPRALHF. CDR3 coding DNA: TGTGCCAGCAGTTGGGATGGAGGCCCAAGGGCCCTCCACTTT.